The 20 T cell receptor beta chains presented below share a single source sample, sequenced in a study of human T cells and chemical hapten exposure. Described time point: pre-sensitization, week 0. Treatment noted: therapeutic diphenylcyclopropenone sensitization with weekly scalp DPC. TCRdb reprocessed the RACE reads with MiXCR, giving one entry per CDR3 protein. Of 180,000 or so distinct CDR3 sequences in the sample, around 30% were seen once. The material sequenced was whole blood, taken in connection with sensitization to the hapten diphenylcyclopropenone (DPC). Receptor source: a woman aged 30 to 39 with alopecia areata. Some clones in this sample may be carry-over from other donors' samples.

J is TRBJ2-1 and V is TRBV29-1; D is unclear. CDR3 size: 13 residues. Germline CDR1 and CDR2: SQVTM and ANQGSEA. V was pared by 3 bases and J by 10 bases, with 16 bases between. The CDR3 sequence is CSVEARRPEEQFF. CDR3 DNA: TGCAGCGTTGAGGCCAGACGCCCTGAAGAGCAGTTCTTC.

The chain combines TRBV28 with TRBJ1-3, with a possible D match to TRBD1 (6 bases). This CDR3 comprises 15 residues. Trimming took off 6 bases at V and 0 bases at J, with 12 bases between the two ends. Germline V gene sequence: CDR1 MDHEN, CDR2 SYDVKM. For the CDR3, the DNA is TGTGCCAGCAGCCACGGACAGATCTCTGGAAACACCATATATTTT. It yields the protein CASSHGQISGNTIYF. The variable domain in full, completed from reference TRBV28 and TRBJ1-3, reads DVKVTQSSRYLVKRTGEKVFLECVQDMDHENMFWYRQDPGLGLRLIYFSYDVKMKEKGDIPEGYSVSREKKERFSLILESASTNQTSMYLCASSHGQISGNTIYFGEGSWLTVV.

This clonotype was counted only a few times. V gene TRBV28 combines with J gene TRBJ2-3, with 10 bases fitting TRBD2. The CDR3 loop spans 14 amino acids. Trimming at V came to 8 bases and at J to 1 base, leaving 3 bases not matched to a gene. Germline V CDR1 and CDR2: MDHEN, SYDVKM. The DNA for the CDR3 is TGTGCCAGCCTAGGGACTAGCGGCACAGATACGCAGTATTTT. Translated, it gives CASLGTSGTDTQYF.

Here the CDR3 DNA reads TGTGCCAGCAGTCCACTAGCGCGGGACATTCAGTACTTC. It translates to CASSPLARDIQYF. The genes are TRBV6-6 and TRBJ2-4, with 7 bases matching TRBD2. The CDR3 runs to 13 residues. Germline lookup yields CDR1 MNHNY and CDR2 SVGAGI (reference sequence). Trimming removed 5 bases from V and 8 bases from J; junction bases left unmatched: 6.

Only a few counts were recorded for this clonotype. An end of the junction differs from the germline gene, which may be a read error. This chain joins TRBV3-1 and TRBJ2-4; 9 nucleotides line up with TRBD1. The CDR3 has 13 amino acids. Germline CDR1 is LGHDT and CDR2 is YNNKEL (reference sequence). Here the CDR3 DNA reads TGTGCCAGCAGTCAAGACAGGGGGAACATTCAGTACTTC. Translation: CASSQDRGNIQYF.

The J gene is TRBJ2-3, the V gene TRBV29-1; 10 bases fit TRBD2. V was clipped by 2 bases and J by 4 bases; unmatched bases: 9. Germline CDR1 and CDR2: SQVTM and ANQGSEA. The CDR3 contains 16 residues. The CDR3 region is CSVERVASGRSDTQYF. The CDR3 DNA follows: TGCAGCGTTGAAAGGGTAGCTAGCGGGAGATCAGATACGCAGTATTTT.

V usage is TRBV7-9 and J usage is TRBJ2-1, with 8 bases aligning to TRBD1. The CDR3 covers 15 residues. V was pared by 4 bases and J by 2 bases, with 4 bases of the junction left unmatched. CDR1 and CDR2 from the germline V gene are SEHNR and FQNEAQ (reference sequence). The DNA for the CDR3 is TGTGCCAGCAGCTCCCCGGGACAGGCCTACAATGAGCAGTTCTTC. This sequence encodes CASSSPGQAYNEQFF.

The rearrangement uses TRBV20-1 and TRBJ1-5, with D hard to call. V was pared by 0 bases and J by 0 bases, with 6 bases between. Germline V gene sequence: CDR1 DFQATT, CDR2 SNEGSKA (reference sequence). There are 14 residues in the CDR3. The CDR3 DNA sequence: TGCAGTGCTAGAGATCCTTATAGCAATCAGCCCCAGCATTTT. Translated: CSARDPYSNQPQHF.

The sample holds a few counts of this clonotype. This chain uses TRBV7-9 with TRBJ1-4, with D uncertain. Germline CDR1 reads SEHNR; CDR2 reads FQNEAQ (reference sequence). V lost 7 bases, J lost 6 bases, and 6 bases lay in between. The CDR3 loop spans 11 amino acids. The CDR3, as DNA: TGTGCCAGCAAAATGGATGAAAAACTGTTTTTT. The encoded protein is CASKMDEKLFF.

The gene calls are TRBV5-5 and TRBJ1-3; no clear D gene. Looked up from germline, CDR1 is SGHKS and CDR2 is YYEKEE (reference sequence). The CDR3 spans 15 residues. The V gene lost 0 bases and the J gene lost 2 bases, with 9 bases spanning the gap. The CDR3 sequence: CASSLARSAGNTIYF. The CDR3 nucleotides read TGTGCCAGCAGCTTGGCTCGATCGGCTGGAAACACCATATATTTT.

The gene calls are TRBV18 and TRBJ1-1; D is possibly TRBD1 (5 bases). Trimming left V 3 bases short and J 2 bases short, with 10 bases between. CDR3 length equals 14 residues. CDR1 and CDR2 (germline): KGHSH, LQKENI. This CDR3 reads CASSPDISNTEAFF. The DNA for the CDR3 is TGTGCCAGCTCACCGGACATCTCCAACACTGAAGCTTTCTTT.

V usage is TRBV20-1 and J usage is TRBJ1-5, with TRBD1 as a possible D gene (5 bases). This CDR3 comprises 14 residues. Per the germline V gene, CDR1 is DFQATT and CDR2 is SNEGSKA (reference sequence). The CDR3 loop reads CSLMAGFSNQPQHF. CDR3 nucleotide sequence: TGCAGCCTAATGGCAGGGTTTAGCAATCAGCCCCAGCATTTT.

This clonotype was counted only a few times. This chain joins TRBV28 and TRBJ1-1; D gene uncertain. V lost 5 bases and J 3 bases, leaving 10 bases between the germline ends. Germline V CDR1 and CDR2: MDHEN, SYDVKM. The CDR3 consists of 13 residues. The CDR3 nucleotides are TGTGCCAGCAGTCCCCCTGGGGACACTGAAGCTTTCTTT. Amino acid sequence: CASSPPGDTEAFF.

CDR3 DNA sequence: TGTGCCAGCAGCTTTGGGCCAGGGACCTCCTACGAGCAGTACTTC. Residues: CASSFGPGTSYEQYF. This chain joins TRBV7-7 and TRBJ2-7; D may correspond to TRBD1 or TRBD2 (5 bases each). Germline assignment: CDR1 SSHAT and CDR2 FNYEAQ (reference sequence). The length of the CDR3 is 15 residues. The V gene lost 3 bases and the J gene lost 0 bases, with 12 bases spanning the gap.

The chain recombines TRBV4-1 with TRBJ2-1; TRBD2 matches at 13 bases. This CDR3 has 19 amino acids. The V gene's germline CDR1 is MGHRA and CDR2 YSYEKL. V dropped 0 bases and J dropped 7; count of bases not matched to a gene: 12. CDR3 DNA: TGCGCCAGCAGCCAAGACCCGAGCTTGGTGACTAGCGGGAGGAATGAGCAGTTCTTC. It is translated as CASSQDPSLVTSGRNEQFF.

The chain is built from TRBV28 and TRBJ2-7; D is undetermined. V was trimmed by 5 bases and J by 7 bases, leaving 12 bases between them. The germline V gene has CDR1 MDHEN and CDR2 SYDVKM. This CDR3 is built from 12 residues. The CDR3 nucleotides read TGTGCCAGCAGTCCGGGTCGTGGGGAGCAGTACTTC. This codes for CASSPGRGEQYF.

The chain carries TRBV18 and TRBJ2-7; a possible D gene is TRBD2 (5 bases). Per the germline V gene, CDR1 is KGHSH and CDR2 is LQKENI. The length of the CDR3 is 12 residues. Between the trimmed V and J ends, which lost 6 bases and 2 bases, there was a span of 8 bases. The CDR3 nucleotides read TGTGCCAGCTCCGAGGGCCCCTACGAGCAGTACTTC. Its translation: CASSEGPYEQYF.

This clonotype has at least ten counts. The chain carries TRBV11-2 and TRBJ1-2; a weak D match, TRBD1 (5 bases). The CDR3 is 13 residues long. The germline CDR1 and CDR2 sequences are SGHAT and FQNNGV. V shed 1 base and J shed 4 bases, with 7 bases lying between them. The CDR3 DNA reads as TGTGCCAGCAGCTTAGGGGGGGGCTATGGCTACACCTTC. Translation: CASSLGGGYGYTF.

The chain joins TRBV5-6 to TRBJ2-2; 7 positions match TRBD2. CDR1 and CDR2 (germline): SGHDT, YYEEEE. V trimming: 1 base; J trimming: 1 base; junction bases outside the gene matches: 4. The CDR3 is made up of 16 amino acids. The DNA of the CDR3 is TGTGCCAGCAGCTTGACGGGCGGGAGGAACACCGGGGAGCTGTTTTTT. It specifies CASSLTGGRNTGELFF.

V usage is TRBV3-1 and J usage is TRBJ1-2; D uncertain. This CDR3 has 12 amino acids. CDR1 is LGHDT and CDR2 is YNNKEL in the germline V gene (reference sequence). The V end was cut by 8 bases, the J end by 3 bases, with 10 bases between. The CDR3 protein is CASGGFDYGYTF. The CDR3 region has the DNA TGTGCCAGCGGAGGTTTTGACTATGGCTACACCTTC. Based on the CDR3 plus reference TRBV3-1 and TRBJ1-2, the full variable domain is DTAVSQTPKYLVTQMGNDKSIKCEQNLGHDTMYWYKQDSKKFLKIMFSYNNKELIINETVPNRFSPKSPDKAHLNLHINSLELGDSAVYFCASGGFDYGYTFGSGTRLTVV.